Each of the 32 T cell receptor beta chains below was sequenced from the same sample in a study of spatial heterogeneity in lung cancer. Time point defined: blood at routine non-recurrence follow-up after resection. In TCRdb, the 5' RACE reads were re-called with MiXCR into one record per CDR3 protein. Here the sample spans around 45,000 distinct CDR3 sequences, 22% being singletons. This material consisted of PBMCs, taken at follow-up. The origin of the receptors is a female donor with early-stage non-small cell lung cancer.

Note on this clonotype: This may come from a read error, since a much larger clone is one base off. The chain links TRBV14 to TRBJ2-3, with D uncertain. The V gene's germline CDR1 is SGHDN and CDR2 FVKESK. Trimming removed 1 base at V and 11 bases at J, with 16 bases between. CDR3 length equals 14 residues. This chain's CDR3 is CASSQAWGTGKQYF. Here the CDR3 DNA reads TGTGCCAGCAGCCAAGCATGGGGTACGGGTAAGCAGTATTTT.

In regard to this clonotype: The junction departs from germline at one end; a sequencing error may be responsible. The V call is TRBV5-4, the J call TRBJ2-6; possible D gene TRBD1, 6 bases. The V gene's germline CDR1 is SGHNT and CDR2 YYREEE (reference sequence). The CDR3 consists of 17 residues. DNA of the CDR3: TGTGCCAGCAGCACGGGAAAGAGGGGGTCCGGGGCCAACGTCCCGACTTTC. Its protein is CASSTGKRGSGANVPTF.

This clonotype was observed a handful of times. This chain uses TRBV11-2 with TRBJ1-2; D call uncertain. Germline CDR1 is SGHAT and CDR2 is FQNNGV. V was cut by 7 bases and J by 8 bases, with 20 bases left in between. This CDR3 is built from 14 residues. This chain's CDR3 is CASTPVRDVGGYTF. The CDR3 DNA is TGTGCCAGCACCCCCGTTAGGGATGTGGGCGGCTACACCTTC.

The genes are TRBV2 and TRBJ1-4, with D unclear. Germline V gene lookup returns CDR1 SNHLY and CDR2 FYNNEI. The CDR3 is made up of 12 amino acids. The V and J ends lost 4 bases and 8 bases respectively, with 8 bases between them. The CDR3 here is CASSVGREKLFF. CDR3 DNA sequence: TGTGCCAGCAGTGTCGGGAGGGAAAAACTGTTTTTT.

This clonotype came up once. V is TRBV29-1 and J is TRBJ1-4, with 7 bases fitting TRBD1. CDR3 length: 13 amino acids. Germline CDR1 and CDR2: SQVTM and ANQGSEA. Trimming at V came to 7 bases and at J to 3 bases, leaving 5 bases not matched to a gene. CDR3 amino acids: CSAETGSNEKLFF. DNA for the CDR3: TGCAGCGCTGAGACAGGGTCTAATGAAAAACTGTTTTTT. Complete variable domain (other parts from reference TRBV29-1 and TRBJ1-4): SAVISQKPSRDICQRGTSLTIQCQVDSQVTMMFWYRQQPGQSLTLIATANQGSEATYESGFVIDKFPISRPNLTFSTLTVSNMSPEDSSIYLCSAETGSNEKLFFGSGTQLSVL.

The V gene is TRBV7-2, the J gene TRBJ1-1; D remains ambiguous. V was shortened by 0 bases and J by 3 bases, with 14 bases between the two germline ends. Germline CDR1 SGHTA, CDR2 FQGNSA. This CDR3 has 16 residues. CDR3 DNA: TGTGCCAGCAGCTTAGCTGGGGTCGGCGCCTACACTGAAGCTTTCTTT. It specifies CASSLAGVGAYTEAFF. The whole variable domain, remainder taken from reference TRBV7-2 and TRBJ1-1, is GAGVSQSPSNKVTEKGKDVELRCDPISGHTALYWYRQSLGQGLEFLIYFQGNSAPDKSGLPSDRFSAERTGGSVSTLTIQRTQQEDSAVYLCASSLAGVGAYTEAFFGQGTRLTVV.

This clonotype has more than one count but fewer than ten. V gene TRBV3-1 combines with J gene TRBJ1-5; 7 bases align to TRBD1. The germline V gene encodes CDR1 LGHDT and CDR2 YNNKEL (reference sequence). With 0 bases clipped from V and 2 bases from J, the junction kept 4 bases outside the gene matches. The CDR3 is 16 amino acids. CDR3 in DNA: TGTGCCAGCAGCCAAGACGTAGGGGGCGGCAATCAGCCCCAGCATTTT. This translates into CASSQDVGGGNQPQHF.

This clonotype occurred a few times. The V and J genes are TRBV24-1 and TRBJ2-7; no reliable D call. This CDR3 comprises 9 residues. Germline CDR1 KGHDR, CDR2 SFDVKD. Trimming removed 7 bases from V and 9 bases from J, with 6 bases in between. The CDR3 DNA is TGTGCCACCAGGGCCGGGCAGTACGTC. Translation gives CATRAGQYV.

This clonotype was found a few times. V gene TRBV27 combines with J gene TRBJ1-1; D call uncertain. Trimming shortened V by 3 bases and J by 0 bases, and 8 bases separated the two germline ends. CDR1 and CDR2 from the germline V gene are MNHEY and SMNVEV (reference sequence). This CDR3 region has 14 residues. CDR3 in amino acids: CASSFPDMNTEAFF. Written as DNA, the CDR3 is TGTGCCAGCAGTTTCCCAGATATGAACACTGAAGCTTTCTTT.

The chain combines TRBV29-1 with TRBJ2-1; 9 bases map to TRBD1. CDR1 and CDR2 from the germline V gene are SQVTM and ANQGSEA. V shed 4 bases and J 4 bases; nucleotides not matched to a gene: 5. The CDR3 has 14 amino acids. The chain's CDR3 is CSVAQTGGYNEQFF. The CDR3 DNA reads TGCAGCGTTGCCCAGACAGGGGGATACAATGAGCAGTTCTTC.

This clonotype was observed a handful of times. The chain couples TRBV20-1 to TRBJ2-3, with D unclear. The CDR3 covers 14 residues. Germline V gene sequence: CDR1 DFQATT, CDR2 SNEGSKA (reference sequence). V lost 6 bases and J lost 4, with 17 bases in between. CDR3 sequence (DNA): TGCAGTGCACCGGTCCAATACGGCGCAGATACGCAGTATTTT. It translates to CSAPVQYGADTQYF.

This clonotype was counted many times. This chain uses TRBV7-9 with TRBJ1-1; D call uncertain. The germline V gene has CDR1 SEHNR and CDR2 FQNEAQ (reference sequence). Trimming cost V 3 bases and J 4 bases, with 21 bases left between them. The CDR3 spans 17 residues. The CDR3: CASSLELSYSGGTEAFF. The DNA for the CDR3 is TGTGCCAGCAGCTTGGAGCTTTCGTATTCAGGAGGCACTGAAGCTTTCTTT.

This clonotype was detected only a few times. The chain links TRBV7-9 to TRBJ2-7, with 10 nucleotides matching TRBD2. The germline gives CDR1 SEHNR, CDR2 FQNEAQ (reference sequence). The CDR3 has 14 residues. J was trimmed by 6 bases and V by 5 bases; bases with no gene match: 7. CDR3 in amino acids: CASSLLAGAGEQYF. CDR3 nucleotide sequence: TGTGCCAGCAGCCTCCTAGCGGGAGCGGGCGAGCAGTACTTC.

This clonotype showed up many times. The chain links TRBV4-2 to TRBJ2-1, with D tentatively TRBD2 (5 bases). CDR1 and CDR2 (germline): LGHNA, YNFKEQ. Between the trimmed V and J ends, which lost 1 base and 7 bases, there was a span of 11 bases. This CDR3 contains 14 residues. CDR3 in amino acids: CASSQGTRDNEQFF. The CDR3 nucleotides are TGTGCCAGCAGCCAAGGGACTCGGGATAATGAGCAGTTCTTC.

This clonotype showed up just a few times. This chain joins TRBV9 and TRBJ2-3; D unresolved. Trimming stripped 0 bases from V and 3 bases from J, with 5 bases between. Germline CDR1 and CDR2: SGDLS and YYNGEE. The CDR3 spans 13 residues. For the CDR3, the DNA is TGTGCCAGCAGCGTAGTTGGGACAGATACGCAGTATTTT. It specifies CASSVVGTDTQYF.

There are a few counts of this clonotype. V is TRBV6-1 and J is TRBJ2-1, with TRBD2 matching over 8 bases. V gave up 2 bases and J gave up 1 base; unmatched junction bases: 1. Germline V lookup: CDR1 MNHNS, CDR2 SASEGT. The CDR3 spans 15 residues. CDR3 DNA sequence: TGTGCCAGCAGTGAATCTAGCGGGTCCTACAATGAGCAGTTCTTC. Its protein is CASSESSGSYNEQFF.

The rearrangement joins TRBV5-1 to TRBJ1-2, with D possibly matching TRBD1 (6 bases). V dropped 0 bases and J dropped 7 bases, with 16 bases sitting between them. Germline CDR1 and CDR2: SGHRS and YFSETQ. The CDR3 has 15 amino acids. CDR3 bases: TGCGCCAGCAGCTTGGCCTATGGGGGCGAAGCTGGCTACACCTTC. Residues: CASSLAYGGEAGYTF.

This clonotype was seen only a few times. The V call is TRBV28, the J call TRBJ1-2; possible D gene TRBD1, 5 bases. The CDR3 loop spans 15 amino acids. The V and J ends lost 11 bases and 0 bases respectively, with 19 bases between them. Germline V gene data show CDR1 as MDHEN and CDR2 as SYDVKM. CDR3 in amino acids: CASRQGSQANYGYTF. The CDR3 DNA is TGTGCCTCGCGCCAGGGTAGTCAGGCTAACTATGGCTACACCTTC.

This clonotype was seen ten or more times. The chain links TRBV2 to TRBJ2-7, with 9 bases matching TRBD1. The CDR3 has 14 amino acids. Germline lookup yields CDR1 SNHLY and CDR2 FYNNEI. With V trimmed by 6 bases and J by 6 bases, 9 bases remained unmatched. This chain's CDR3 is CASRERTGDREQYF. The CDR3 DNA reads TGTGCCAGCAGAGAACGGACAGGGGACCGCGAGCAGTACTTC.

This clonotype was counted only a few times. The chain has TRBV29-1 and TRBJ2-1; D ambiguous. Per the germline V gene, CDR1 is SQVTM and CDR2 is ANQGSEA. This CDR3 is built from 13 residues. The V end was cut by 3 bases, the J end by 7 bases, with 13 bases between. The CDR3 region is CSVDLGQKNEQFF. The CDR3 nucleotides read TGCAGCGTTGACTTGGGCCAAAAAAATGAGCAGTTCTTC.

This clonotype was seen a handful of times. The V gene is TRBV7-8, the J gene TRBJ2-5, with no clear D. CDR1 is SGHVS and CDR2 is FQNEAQ in the germline V gene. The V gene lost 4 bases and the J gene lost 0 bases, with 12 bases spanning the gap. The CDR3 spans 15 residues. The CDR3 bases are TGTGCCAGCAGCTCAACAGACCAGTACCAAGAGACCCAGTACTTC. Protein: CASSSTDQYQETQYF. Full variable domain (rest looked up from reference TRBV7-8 and TRBJ2-5): GAGVSQSPRYKVAKRGQDVALRCDPISGHVSLFWYQQALGQGPEFLTYFQNEAQLDKSGLPSDRFFAERPEGSVSTLKIQRTQQEDSAVYLCASSSTDQYQETQYFGPGTRLLVL.

The table lists this clonotype with a count of one. The chain combines TRBV10-3 with TRBJ1-1; D uncertain. CDR1 and CDR2 (germline): ENHRY, SYGVKD. The CDR3 consists of 13 residues. V lost 2 bases and J lost 8, with 12 bases in between. CDR3 DNA sequence: TGTGCCATCAGTGAGGGGGAGCCCCGGGAAGCTTTCTTT. Protein: CAISEGEPREAFF.

There are a few counts of this clonotype. This chain links TRBV12-5 with TRBJ1-1; TRBD1 is a possible D gene (6 bases). Germline CDR1 is LGHNT and CDR2 is FRNRAP. V lost 4 bases and J 7 bases, leaving 13 bases between the germline ends. CDR3 length equals 13 residues. The CDR3: CASGSSGHLEAFF. CDR3 bases: TGTGCTAGTGGTTCCTCGGGACACCTTGAAGCTTTCTTT.

The V gene is TRBV6-5, the J gene TRBJ2-7; D unclear. This CDR3 contains 15 residues. Germline CDR1 reads MNHEY; CDR2 reads SVGAGI. Trimming pared 5 bases from V and 3 bases from J, leaving 17 bases between. CDR3 coding DNA: TGTGCCAGCAGTGCCACGGTAGGGTTTTTCTACGAGCAGTACTTC. Protein sequence: CASSATVGFFYEQYF.

This clonotype was seen only a few times. This rearrangement joins TRBV5-6 to TRBJ2-4; 7 nucleotides match TRBD1. The CDR3 length is 14 residues. The germline gives CDR1 SGHDT, CDR2 YYEEEE. V lost 6 bases, J lost 8 bases, and 11 bases stayed unmatched. The CDR3 DNA sequence: TGTGCCAGCACCTCTAGGACAGGTGCGGACATTCAGTACTTC. Translation: CASTSRTGADIQYF.

V gene TRBV5-6 combines with J gene TRBJ2-6, with D unclear. Germline loops: CDR1 SGHDT, CDR2 YYEEEE. V was clipped by 0 bases and J by 3 bases, with 4 bases between them. The CDR3 loop spans 14 amino acids. The CDR3 spells CASSLVGGANVLTF. The CDR3 nucleotides are TGTGCCAGCAGCTTGGTGGGTGGGGCCAACGTCCTGACTTTC.

The gene calls are TRBV20-1 and TRBJ2-3, with TRBD1 matching over 11 bases. The trim removed 5 bases at V and 3 bases at J, leaving 4 bases unmatched. CDR1 is DFQATT and CDR2 is SNEGSKA in the germline V gene (reference sequence). The CDR3 sequence is 14 residues long. The CDR3 here is CSAPGQGGTDTQYF. In DNA form, the CDR3 reads TGCAGTGCTCCGGGACAGGGGGGAACAGATACGCAGTATTTT.

The chain employs TRBV5-1 and TRBJ1-4; no clear D gene. With 0 bases removed from V and 5 bases from J, the gap between germline ends came to 11 bases. Looked up from germline, CDR1 is SGHRS and CDR2 is YFSETQ. The CDR3 covers 15 residues. The CDR3 loop reads CASSLAGTQNEKLFF. The CDR3 DNA reads as TGCGCCAGCAGCTTGGCCGGCACTCAGAATGAAAAACTGTTTTTT. Full variable domain (remainder filled in from reference TRBV5-1 and TRBJ1-4): KAGVTQTPRYLIKTRGQQVTLSCSPISGHRSVSWYQQTPGQGLQFLFEYFSETQRNKGNFPGRFSGRQFSNSRSEMNVSTLELGDSALYLCASSLAGTQNEKLFFGSGTQLSVL.

This clonotype turned up a few times. The rearrangement joins TRBV19 to TRBJ2-7, with 7 bases matching TRBD1. This CDR3 spans 15 amino acids. The V and J ends lost 5 bases and 6 bases, in that order; junction bases with no gene match: 13. The germline V gene has CDR1 LNHDA and CDR2 SQIVND (reference sequence). The chain's CDR3 is CASSSSRGSGGEQYF. CDR3 coding DNA: TGTGCCAGTAGTTCGTCTAGGGGTTCAGGGGGCGAGCAGTACTTC.

The chain links TRBV7-2 to TRBJ2-1; possible D gene TRBD2, 5 bases. This CDR3 contains 14 residues. Germline assignment: CDR1 SGHTA and CDR2 FQGNSA. Trimming pared 4 bases from V and 8 bases from J, leaving 15 bases between. The CDR3 region is CASSSTWESDEQFF. In DNA form, the CDR3 reads TGTGCCAGCAGCTCTACCTGGGAGTCGGATGAGCAGTTCTTC.

In this sample, this clonotype turned up a few times. The J gene is TRBJ1-2, the V gene TRBV24-1; D is undetermined. V was pared by 1 base and J by 2 bases, with 7 bases between. The CDR3 is 14 residues long. Germline V gives CDR1 KGHDR, CDR2 SFDVKD. The CDR3 loop reads CATSDFRVNYGYTF. The CDR3 DNA reads TGTGCCACCAGTGATTTCCGGGTCAACTATGGCTACACCTTC.

This clonotype was counted once. A clone one base away is much larger, so this may be a read error. The rearrangement joins TRBV5-1 to TRBJ2-3; TRBD2 matches 8 bases. Germline V gene data show CDR1 as SGHRS and CDR2 as YFSETQ. Losses at the gene ends were 2 bases for V and 2 bases for J; bases not matched to a gene: 10. The CDR3 has 17 residues. Here the CDR3 reads CASSFEASGSLTDTQYF. CDR3 in DNA: TGCGCCAGCAGCTTTGAGGCTAGCGGGTCCCTCACAGATACGCAGTATTTT.